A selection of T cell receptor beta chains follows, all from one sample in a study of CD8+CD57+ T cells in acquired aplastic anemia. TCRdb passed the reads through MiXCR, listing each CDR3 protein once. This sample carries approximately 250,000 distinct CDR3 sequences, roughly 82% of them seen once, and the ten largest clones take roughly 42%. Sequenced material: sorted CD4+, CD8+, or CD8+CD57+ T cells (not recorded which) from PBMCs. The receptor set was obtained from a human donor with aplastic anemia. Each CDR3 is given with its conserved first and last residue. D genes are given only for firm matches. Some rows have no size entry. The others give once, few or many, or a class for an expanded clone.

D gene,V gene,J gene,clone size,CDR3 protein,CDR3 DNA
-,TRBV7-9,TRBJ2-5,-,CASSLGVGGETQYF,TGTGCCAGCAGCTTAGGGGTAGGAGGGGAGACCCAGTACTTC
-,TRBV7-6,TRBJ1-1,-,CASTLGRVPTRANFF,TGTGCCAGCACCCTAGGGAGGGTCCCCACTAGGGCCAACTTCTTT
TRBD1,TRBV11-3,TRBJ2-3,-,CASSLNLTGGTDTQYF,TGTGCCAGCAGCTTAAACCTGACAGGGGGCACAGATACGCAGTATTTT
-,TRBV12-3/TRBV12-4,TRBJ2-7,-,CASSFAGTYEQYF,TGTGCCAGCAGTTTCGCCGGTACATACGAGCAGTACTTC
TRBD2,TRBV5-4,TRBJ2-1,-,CASIFPRSGGSDEQFF,TGTGCCAGCATCTTTCCTAGAAGCGGGGGGAGCGATGAGCAGTTCTTC
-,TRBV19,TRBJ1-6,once,CASSLCWGHRQPHHF,TGTGCCAGCAGTTTGTGTTGGGGACACAGACAGCCCCACCACTTT
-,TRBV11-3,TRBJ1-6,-,CASSVDVTGSYNSPLHF,TGTGCCAGCAGCGTAGATGTGACAGGCTCCTATAATTCACCCCTCCACTTT
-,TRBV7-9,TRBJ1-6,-,CASSLGGGGYNAQLHF,TGTGCCAGCAGCTTGGGGGGGGGCGGCTATAACGCTCAGCTCCACTTT
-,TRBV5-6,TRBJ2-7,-,CASSWGEVAYEQYF,TGTGCCAGCAGCTGGGGGGAGGTAGCCTACGAGCAGTACTTC
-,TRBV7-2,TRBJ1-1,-,CASSLVLTENSPGFF,TGTGCCAGCAGCTTAGTTCTGACGGAGAACAGTCCAGGTTTCTTT
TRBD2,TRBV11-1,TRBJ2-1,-,CASSLNSGTELYNEQFF,TGTGCCAGCAGCTTGAATAGCGGGACCGAACTATACAATGAGCAGTTCTTC
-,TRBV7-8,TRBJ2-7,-,CASSLPGVAYEQYF,TGTGCCAGCAGCTTACCGGGAGTAGCCTACGAGCAGTACTTC
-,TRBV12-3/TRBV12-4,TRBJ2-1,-,CASRKGSDEQFF,TGTGCCAGCAGGAAGGGATCTGATGAGCAGTTCTTC
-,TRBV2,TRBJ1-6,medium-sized,CASSVGPNSPLHF,TGTGCCAGCAGTGTAGGACCCAATTCACCCCTCCACTTT
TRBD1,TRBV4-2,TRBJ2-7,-,CASSQVGQGLVGQYF,TGTGCCAGCAGCCAAGTGGGACAGGGTTTGGTGGGGCAGTACTTC
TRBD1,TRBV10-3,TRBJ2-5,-,CATQGDRGQETQYF,TGTGCCACCCAAGGGGACAGGGGGCAAGAGACCCAGTACTTC
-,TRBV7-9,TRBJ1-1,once,CASSLTRGQAAF,TGTGCCAGCAGCCTAACGAGGGGCCAGGCTGCCTTC
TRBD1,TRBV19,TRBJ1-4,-,CASKGQVNEKLFF,TGTGCCAGTAAGGGACAGGTTAATGAAAAACTGTTTTTT
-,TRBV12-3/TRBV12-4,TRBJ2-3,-,CASSFGSLTDTQYF,TGTGCCAGCAGTTTTGGCTCTCTCACGGATACGCAGTATTTT
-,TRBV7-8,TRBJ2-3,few,CASSLAGGPTQQF,TGTGCCAGCAGCTTAGCGGGCGGACCTACGCAGCAGTTT
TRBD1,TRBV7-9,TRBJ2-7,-,CASSFLPDGTALYYF,TGTGCCAGCAGCTTTCTCCCAGACGGGACAGCCCTTTACTACTTC
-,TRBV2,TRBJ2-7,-,CASGRTALRYEQYF,TGTGCCAGCGGCAGGACGGCACTACGCTACGAGCAGTACTTC
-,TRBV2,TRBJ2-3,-,CASSAGRDTQSF,TGTGCCAGCAGCGCGGGACGAGATACGCAGAGTTTT
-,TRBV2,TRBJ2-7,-,CASSGGLGGSTEEYF,TGTGCCAGCAGTGGGGGGTTGGGGGGCTCCACCGAGGAGTACTTC
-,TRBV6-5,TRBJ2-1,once,CESSYLRNEQFF,TGTGAGAGCAGTTACCTGCGGAATGAGCAGTTCTTC
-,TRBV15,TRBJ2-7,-,CATSGRGGPYAQYF,TGTGCCACCAGCGGCCGGGGCGGTCCCTACGCGCAGTACTTC
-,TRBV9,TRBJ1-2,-,CASSVYQDSYNGHTF,TGTGCCAGCAGCGTATACCAGGACTCCTACAATGGCCACACCTTC
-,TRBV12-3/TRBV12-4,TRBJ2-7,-,CASSAPYEQYF,TGTGCCAGCAGCGCTCCCTACGAGCAGTACTTC
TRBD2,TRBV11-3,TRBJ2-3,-,CASSSTSGPDTQYF,TGTGCCAGCAGCTCCACTAGCGGGCCCGATACGCAGTATTTT